The 22 T cell receptor beta chains below all came from one sample that was sequenced in a study of cytomegalovirus exposure and HLA in healthy donors. The primer mix had 60 Vbeta and 13 Jbeta primers. Here immunoSEQ multiplex PCR was the method, and the copy in TCRdb shows in-frame clones only, minus some. Of roughly 180,000 clones listed, under 80% are singletons. Material for sequencing was PBMCs. These receptors came from a woman aged 25 to 39 in good health and CMV-seropositive.

V usage is TRBV5-1 and J usage is TRBJ2-1; the D is unclear. V was cut by 1 base and J by 7 bases, with 9 bases left in between. The CDR3 extends over 13 amino acids. Germline assignment: CDR1 SGHRS and CDR2 YFSETQ. The CDR3 sequence: CASSLTPLNEQFF. CDR3 bases: TGCGCCAGCAGCTTGACTCCTTTAAATGAGCAGTTCTTC.

This CDR3 reads CASRLAGGIYEQYF. CDR3 DNA sequence: TGTGCCAGCAGACTAGCGGGGGGAATTTACGAGCAGTACTTC. V and J are TRBV27 and TRBJ2-7; 12 positions agree with TRBD2. The CDR3 length is 14 residues. The V gene's germline CDR1 is MNHEY and CDR2 SMNVEV (reference sequence). With 6 bases clipped from V and 4 bases from J, the junction kept 4 bases outside the gene matches.

The rearrangement uses TRBV4-3 and TRBJ1-2; the D is unclear. Trimming pared 2 bases from V and 4 bases from J, leaving 14 bases between. Germline values: CDR1 LGHNA, CDR2 YSLEER. The CDR3 sequence is 15 residues long. In DNA, the CDR3 is TGCGCCAGCAGCCAATCAAAGAGTTCCCGCTATGGCTACACCTTC. This translates into CASSQSKSSRYGYTF.

This clone showed up just a few times. CDR3 nucleotide sequence: TGCGCCAGCAGCCGTCGCGGGGGGTACACCGGGGAGCTGTTTTTT. It encodes CASSRRGGYTGELFF. The genes are TRBV4-1 and TRBJ2-2; TRBD2 matches at 8 bases. The J segment lost 3 bases and the V segment lost 4 bases, leaving 4 bases of the junction unmatched. This CDR3 has 15 residues. The germline V gene has CDR1 MGHRA and CDR2 YSYEKL.

This rearrangement joins TRBV7-9 to TRBJ1-4, with 8 bases identical to TRBD1. The CDR3 sequence is 15 residues long. The germline CDR1 and CDR2 sequences are SEHNR and FQNEAQ (reference sequence). J lost 4 bases, V lost 4 bases, and 5 bases had no gene match. The CDR3 here is CASSSIQGVNEKLFF. Written as DNA, the CDR3 is TGTGCCAGCAGCTCGATACAGGGGGTTAATGAAAAACTGTTTTTT.

This clone was picked up a small number of times. This chain uses TRBV7-8 with TRBJ2-1, with 7 bases matching TRBD2. V was pared by 1 base and J by 0 bases, with 9 bases of the junction left unmatched. Germline assignment: CDR1 SGHVS and CDR2 FQNEAQ. The CDR3 consists of 18 residues. CDR3 loop: CASSLESASGSSYNEQFF. In nucleotides, the CDR3 is TGTGCCAGCAGCTTAGAAAGTGCTAGCGGCAGCTCCTACAATGAGCAGTTCTTC.

This clone was detected once. CDR3 bases: TGTGCCAGCAGCGTAGCCCTAGGAGGGGGAAACACCATATATTTT. Its protein product is CASSVALGGGNTIYF. This chain links TRBV9 with TRBJ1-3, with D unclear. This CDR3 is 15 amino acids long. The germline V gene encodes CDR1 SGDLS and CDR2 YYNGEE. V lost 0 bases, J lost 4 bases, and 11 bases lay in between.

The rearrangement links TRBV7-9 to TRBJ1-2; no clear D gene. The V end lost 1 base, the J end lost 6 bases, and 12 bases lay between the germline ends. This CDR3 is 14 amino acids long. Per germline, CDR1 SEHNR and CDR2 FQNEAQ (reference sequence). The chain's CDR3 is CASSLVEGKDGYTF. The CDR3 DNA sequence: TGTGCCAGCAGCTTAGTGGAGGGAAAGGATGGCTACACCTTC.

The table lists this clone with a few counts. The CDR3, as DNA: TGTGCCAGCAGCTCTCCCTTGACAGGGACATACGAGCAGTACTTC. This sequence encodes CASSSPLTGTYEQYF. This sequence joins TRBV13 and TRBJ2-7, with TRBD1 matching over 7 bases. CDR1 and CDR2 from the germline V gene are PRHDT and FYEKMQ (reference sequence). J was trimmed by 4 bases and V by 4 bases; bases with no gene match: 10. The CDR3 is 15 amino acids.

The V gene is TRBV2, the J gene TRBJ1-5, with unresolved D. This CDR3 is built from 14 residues. Germline V gene sequence: CDR1 SNHLY, CDR2 FYNNEI. The ends were cut back, 2 bases at V and 0 bases at J, with 5 bases in the middle. The CDR3 nucleotides are TGTGCCAGCAGTGAATTCGGTAGCAATCAGCCCCAGCATTTT. Translated: CASSEFGSNQPQHF.

The chain carries TRBV5-6 and TRBJ2-5; no definite D call. Per germline, CDR1 SGHDT and CDR2 YYEEEE. Between the trimmed V and J ends, which lost 1 base and 0 bases, there was a span of 10 bases. The CDR3 has 15 amino acids. The CDR3 DNA sequence: TGTGCCAGCAGCTTGTTTAGCCTGTACCAAGAGACCCAGTACTTC. Amino acid sequence: CASSLFSLYQETQYF.

The genes are TRBV27 and TRBJ1-3; 7 bases align to TRBD1. With 5 bases clipped from V and 0 bases from J, the junction kept 4 bases outside the gene matches. CDR1 and CDR2 from the germline V gene are MNHEY and SMNVEV (reference sequence). There are 15 residues in the CDR3. CDR3 DNA: TGTGCCAGCAGTAGGACAGGCGTCTCTGGAAACACCATATATTTT. This codes for CASSRTGVSGNTIYF.

This clone has just one count. The V and J genes are TRBV10-1 and TRBJ1-5, with a possible D match to TRBD1 (6 bases). Germline CDR1 WNHNN, CDR2 SYGVQD (reference sequence). The CDR3 length is 13 residues. V lost 6 bases and J lost 7, with 13 bases in between. Here the CDR3 DNA reads TGCGCCAGCAGCCGACAGGAAGGGCAGCCCCAGCATTTT. Residues: CASSRQEGQPQHF.

The J gene is TRBJ2-1, the V gene TRBV7-9; possible D gene TRBD2, 5 bases. CDR3 size: 15 residues. V lost 5 bases to trimming and J lost 6 bases, with 17 bases between them. Germline V gene lookup returns CDR1 SEHNR and CDR2 FQNEAQ (reference sequence). CDR3: CASSPTSGVRNEQFF. Written as DNA, the CDR3 is TGTGCCAGCAGCCCCACCTCCGGGGTCCGCAATGAGCAGTTCTTC.

The chain combines TRBV7-9 with TRBJ2-3, with 7 bases lining up with TRBD2. The junction had 10 bases not matched to a gene; V was cut back by 6 bases and J by 1 base. This CDR3 is 16 amino acids long. The germline gives CDR1 SEHNR, CDR2 FQNEAQ (reference sequence). The CDR3: CASRTTSVGGTDTQYF. The DNA of the CDR3 is TGTGCCAGCAGAACTACTAGCGTCGGGGGCACAGATACGCAGTATTTT.

This chain joins TRBV5-6 and TRBJ1-2; perhaps TRBD1 as D (5 bases). Looked up from germline, CDR1 is SGHDT and CDR2 is YYEEEE. The CDR3 covers 14 residues. V gave up 0 bases and J gave up 6 bases, with 12 bases separating them. CDR3 DNA: TGTGCCAGCAGCTTGGCCGAAGGGGCGCATGGCTACACCTTC. Translated: CASSLAEGAHGYTF.

This clone was recorded once. The chain joins TRBV7-6 to TRBJ2-1; D uncertain. Trimming took 4 bases from V and 7 from J, leaving 8 bases between them. Looked up from germline, CDR1 is SGHVS and CDR2 is FNYEAQ. The length of the CDR3 is 12 residues. The CDR3 DNA is TGTGCCAGCAGCTCGGCCGGGAATGAGCAGTTCTTC. It encodes CASSSAGNEQFF.

The chain joins TRBV2 to TRBJ1-4; D unresolved. Per the germline V gene, CDR1 is SNHLY and CDR2 is FYNNEI. V lost 4 bases and J lost 8, with 11 bases in between. CDR3 length: 13 amino acids. CDR3 DNA sequence: TGTGCCAGCAGTGGAGGAGAGAAGGAAAAACTGTTTTTT. Translated: CASSGGEKEKLFF.

The rearrangement joins TRBV6-4 to TRBJ1-1, with TRBD1 matching 9 bases. Germline-derived CDR1 and CDR2 are MRHNA and SNTAGT. The CDR3 covers 14 residues. Unmatched junction bases numbered 4, after V lost 6 bases and J lost 2 bases. DNA for the CDR3: TGTGCCAGCAGCCGGGACAGGGAAAACACTGAAGCTTTCTTT. This encodes CASSRDRENTEAFF.

The rearrangement joins TRBV4-1 to TRBJ2-7; D gene ambiguous. CDR3 length equals 14 residues. V was shortened by 2 bases and J by 5 bases, with 13 bases between the two germline ends. CDR1 is MGHRA, CDR2 YSYEKL, per germline. The DNA for the CDR3 is TGCGCCAGCAGCCAACTGAGGTTGAGCAACGAGCAGTACTTC. Residues: CASSQLRLSNEQYF.

The chain couples TRBV7-9 to TRBJ2-6; TRBD1 aligns across 7 bases. CDR1 and CDR2 from the germline V gene are SEHNR and FQNEAQ (reference sequence). This CDR3 has 18 residues. V shed 7 bases and J 4 bases; nucleotides not matched to a gene: 16. CDR3 nucleotide sequence: TGTGCCAGCATTTCCATCGACAGGGCGCAGTCCGGGGCCAACGTCCTGACTTTC. This sequence encodes CASISIDRAQSGANVLTF.

The chain recombines TRBV14 with TRBJ2-1, with TRBD2 as a possible D gene (5 bases). Germline CDR1 is SGHDN and CDR2 is FVKESK. Trimming pared 6 bases from V and 4 bases from J, leaving 16 bases between. The CDR3 consists of 15 residues. CDR3 nucleotide sequence: TGTGCCAGCAGTCCGACCGGGATCGCATACAATGAGCAGTTCTTC. It encodes CASSPTGIAYNEQFF.